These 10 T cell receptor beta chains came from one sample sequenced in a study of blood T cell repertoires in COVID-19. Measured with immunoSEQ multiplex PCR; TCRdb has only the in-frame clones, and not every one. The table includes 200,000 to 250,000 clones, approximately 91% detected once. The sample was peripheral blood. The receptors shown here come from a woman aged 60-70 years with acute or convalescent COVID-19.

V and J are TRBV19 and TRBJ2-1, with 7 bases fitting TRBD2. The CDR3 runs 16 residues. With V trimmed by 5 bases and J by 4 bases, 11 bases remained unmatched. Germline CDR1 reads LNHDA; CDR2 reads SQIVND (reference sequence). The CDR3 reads CASSGGGINRYNEQFF. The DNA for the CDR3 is TGTGCCAGTAGTGGGGGGGGGATTAATAGATACAATGAGCAGTTCTTC.

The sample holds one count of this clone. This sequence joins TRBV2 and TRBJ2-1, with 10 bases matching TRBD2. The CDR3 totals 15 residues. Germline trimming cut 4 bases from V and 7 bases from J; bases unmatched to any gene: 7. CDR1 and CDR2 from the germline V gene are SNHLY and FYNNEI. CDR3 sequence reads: CASSVERGGANEQFF. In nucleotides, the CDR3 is TGTGCCAGCAGTGTGGAGCGGGGGGGCGCGAATGAGCAGTTCTTC.

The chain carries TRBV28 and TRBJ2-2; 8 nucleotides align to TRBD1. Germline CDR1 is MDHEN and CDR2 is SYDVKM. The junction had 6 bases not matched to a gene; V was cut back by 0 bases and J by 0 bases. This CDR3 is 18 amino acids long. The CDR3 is CASSLWVMDRANTGELFF. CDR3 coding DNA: TGTGCCAGCAGTTTATGGGTTATGGACAGGGCGAACACCGGGGAGCTGTTTTTT.

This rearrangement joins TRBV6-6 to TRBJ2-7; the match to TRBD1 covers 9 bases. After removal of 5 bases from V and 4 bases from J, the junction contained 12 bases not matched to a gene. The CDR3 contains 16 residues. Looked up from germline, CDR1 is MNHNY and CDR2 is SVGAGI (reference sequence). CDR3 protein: CASSRPRTGDRYEQYF. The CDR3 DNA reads TGTGCCAGCAGTCGCCCTCGGACAGGGGACCGATACGAGCAGTACTTC.

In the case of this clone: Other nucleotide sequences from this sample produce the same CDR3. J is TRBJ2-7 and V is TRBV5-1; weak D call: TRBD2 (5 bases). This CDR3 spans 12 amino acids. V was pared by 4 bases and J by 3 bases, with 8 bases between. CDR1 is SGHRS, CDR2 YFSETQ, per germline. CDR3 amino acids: CASSLDFYEQYF. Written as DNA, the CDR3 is TGCGCCAGCAGCCTGGACTTCTACGAGCAGTACTTC. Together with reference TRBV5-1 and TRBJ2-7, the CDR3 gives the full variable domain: KAGVTQTPRYLIKTRGQQVTLSCSPISGHRSVSWYQQTPGQGLQFLFEYFSETQRNKGNFPGRFSGRQFSNSRSEMNVSTLELGDSALYLCASSLDFYEQYFGPGTRLTVT.

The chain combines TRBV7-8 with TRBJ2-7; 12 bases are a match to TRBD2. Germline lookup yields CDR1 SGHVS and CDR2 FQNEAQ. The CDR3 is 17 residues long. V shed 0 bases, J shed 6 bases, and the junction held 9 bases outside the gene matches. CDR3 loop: CASSLAGLAGGPGEQYF. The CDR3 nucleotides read TGTGCCAGCAGCTTAGCGGGGCTAGCGGGGGGGCCTGGCGAGCAGTACTTC.

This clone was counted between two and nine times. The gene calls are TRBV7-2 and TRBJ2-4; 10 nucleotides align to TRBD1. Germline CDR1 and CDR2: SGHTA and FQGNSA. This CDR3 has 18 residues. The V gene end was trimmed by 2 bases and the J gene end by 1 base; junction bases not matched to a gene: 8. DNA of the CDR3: TGTGCCAGCAGCTTAAGGGGGACAGGGGAGGGTGCCAAAAACATTCAGTACTTC. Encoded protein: CASSLRGTGEGAKNIQYF.

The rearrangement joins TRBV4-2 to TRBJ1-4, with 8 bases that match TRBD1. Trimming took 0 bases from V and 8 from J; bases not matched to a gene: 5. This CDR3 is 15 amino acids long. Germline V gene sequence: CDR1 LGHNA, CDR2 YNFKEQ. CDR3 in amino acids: CASSQDSWTGEKLFF. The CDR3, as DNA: TGTGCCAGCAGCCAAGACAGTTGGACAGGGGAAAAACTGTTTTTT.

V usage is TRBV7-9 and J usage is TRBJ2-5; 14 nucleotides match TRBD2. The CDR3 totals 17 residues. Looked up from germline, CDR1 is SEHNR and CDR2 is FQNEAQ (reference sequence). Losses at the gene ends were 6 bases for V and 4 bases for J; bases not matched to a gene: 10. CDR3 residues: CASSLMGLAGAGETQYF. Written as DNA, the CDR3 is TGTGCCAGCAGTTTAATGGGACTAGCGGGAGCGGGAGAGACCCAGTACTTC.

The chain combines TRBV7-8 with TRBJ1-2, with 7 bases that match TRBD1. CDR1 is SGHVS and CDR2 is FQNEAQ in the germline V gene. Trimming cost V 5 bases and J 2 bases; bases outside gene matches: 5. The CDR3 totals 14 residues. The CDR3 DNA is TGTGCCAGCAGCCTCCTACAGGGGAACTATGGCTACACCTTC. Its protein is CASSLLQGNYGYTF.